These 17 T cell receptor beta chains share one sample of origin, sequenced in a study of T cell changes during pregnancy in multiple sclerosis. Only in-frame clones appear in the TCRdb table, and some are missing; sequencing was by immunoSEQ multiplex PCR. The sample lists 50,000 to 65,000 clones; approximately 92% were seen once. The source material was peripheral blood, sampled in the first trimester of pregnancy. The source is a female donor with multiple sclerosis, enrolled in a pregnancy study.

The J gene is TRBJ2-4, the V gene TRBV19; possible D gene TRBD2, 6 bases. Germline V gives CDR1 LNHDA, CDR2 SQIVND (reference sequence). Trimming stripped 6 bases from V and 0 bases from J, with 18 bases between. CDR3 length: 17 residues. The CDR3 sequence: CASSPRGGAIAKNIQYF. The CDR3 nucleotides are TGTGCCAGTAGCCCGAGGGGCGGGGCGATAGCCAAAAACATTCAGTACTTC.

V and J are TRBV2 and TRBJ1-3; D uncertain. Germline V CDR1 and CDR2: SNHLY, FYNNEI. This CDR3 contains 14 residues. V lost 6 bases and J lost 3, with 12 bases in between. For the CDR3, the DNA is TGTGCCAGCAGGGGGAGGGATTTTGGAAACACCATATATTTT. Translating it yields CASRGRDFGNTIYF.

The chain has TRBV19 and TRBJ2-1; 9 positions agree with TRBD2. CDR1 and CDR2 from the germline V gene are LNHDA and SQIVND (reference sequence). V trimming: 1 base; J trimming: 6 bases; junction bases outside the gene matches: 4. This CDR3 is 15 amino acids long. CDR3 sequence (DNA): TGTGCCAGTAGTATAGCGGCGGGGGGGATCAATGAGCAGTTCTTC. It encodes CASSIAAGGINEQFF.

The genes are TRBV29-1 and TRBJ2-5, with TRBD2 identical over 9 bases. Trimming took 7 bases from V and 2 from J; bases not matched to a gene: 8. The germline CDR1 and CDR2 sequences are SQVTM and ANQGSEA. The CDR3 covers 14 residues. Written as DNA, the CDR3 is TGCAGCGCTCGCGGGGCGGGGGGGCAAGAGACCCAGTACTTC. Residues: CSARGAGGQETQYF.

The rearrangement links TRBV7-8 to TRBJ1-1, with TRBD1 matching over 8 bases. In germline, CDR1 is SGHVS, CDR2 FQNEAQ. Trimming took 4 bases from V and 5 from J; bases not matched to a gene: 15. The CDR3 has 17 amino acids. The CDR3 DNA sequence: TGTGCCAGCAGCTCTAGCCGAAACAGGGGGAGCTGGACTGAAGCTTTCTTT. Its translation: CASSSSRNRGSWTEAFF.

V and J are TRBV7-2 and TRBJ1-2, with D hard to call. There are 14 residues in the CDR3. Trimming left V 4 bases short and J 2 bases short, with 11 bases between. From germline, CDR1 is SGHTA and CDR2 FQGNSA. The CDR3 nucleotides are TGTGCCAGCAGCTCACATCAGGCGAACTATGGCTACACCTTC. Translating gives CASSSHQANYGYTF.

The gene calls are TRBV6-6 and TRBJ2-3; 8 bases are shared with TRBD2. V shed 6 bases and J 5 bases; nucleotides not matched to a gene: 10. The CDR3 has 15 amino acids. Germline CDR1 reads MNHNY; CDR2 reads SVGAGI (reference sequence). CDR3 sequence reads: CASRPSSGQGDTQYF. DNA of the CDR3: TGTGCCAGCAGACCTTCTAGCGGGCAGGGAGATACGCAGTATTTT.

This sequence joins TRBV19 and TRBJ1-4, with D unclear. The CDR3 has 12 amino acids. V lost 7 bases and J 6 bases, leaving 9 bases between the germline ends. CDR1 LNHDA and CDR2 SQIVND come from the germline V gene (reference sequence). CDR3 residues: CASTGYDEKLFF. CDR3 coding DNA: TGTGCCAGTACCGGGTACGATGAAAAACTGTTTTTT. The full variable domain, completed using reference TRBV19 and TRBJ1-4, is DGGITQSPKYLFRKEGQNVTLSCEQNLNHDAMYWYRQDPGQGLRLIYYSQIVNDFQKGDIAEGYSVSREKKESFPLTVTSAQKNPTAFYLCASTGYDEKLFFGSGTQLSVL.

This chain joins TRBV9 and TRBJ2-1, with D unresolved. V was pared by 3 bases and J by 0 bases, with 4 bases between. The length of the CDR3 is 13 residues. Germline V gives CDR1 SGDLS, CDR2 YYNGEE. Here the CDR3 reads CASSASSYNEQFF. CDR3 sequence (DNA): TGTGCCAGCAGCGCCAGCTCCTACAATGAGCAGTTCTTC.

The chain recombines TRBV27 with TRBJ1-5, with a weak D call TRBD1 (6 bases). The CDR3 runs to 13 residues. Germline V CDR1 and CDR2: MNHEY, SMNVEV (reference sequence). With 4 bases removed from V and 7 bases from J, the gap between germline ends came to 11 bases. CDR3 in amino acids: CASSSKTGQPQHF. As DNA, the CDR3 is TGTGCCAGCAGTTCCAAGACAGGACAGCCCCAGCATTTT.

The chain carries TRBV10-1 and TRBJ2-1; 8 bases agree with TRBD2. V shed 7 bases and J 2 bases; nucleotides not matched to a gene: 19. This CDR3 has 19 residues. CDR1 is WNHNN, CDR2 SYGVQD, per germline (reference sequence). CDR3 DNA sequence: TGCGCCAGCACTACACCGGGACTAGTTACCGTTAGCGCCTACAATGAGCAGTTCTTC. It translates to CASTTPGLVTVSAYNEQFF.

The J gene is TRBJ2-1, the V gene TRBV4-2, with TRBD1 matching 7 bases. The germline V gene has CDR1 LGHNA and CDR2 YNFKEQ. The CDR3 spans 16 residues. V trimming: 4 bases; J trimming: 0 bases; junction bases outside the gene matches: 6. The CDR3 DNA follows: TGTGCCAGCAGCCTCCCGCGACAGGGCTCCTACAATGAGCAGTTCTTC. Translating it yields CASSLPRQGSYNEQFF.

The chain is built from TRBV10-3 and TRBJ2-1; tentative D call: TRBD1 (6 bases). Germline loops: CDR1 ENHRY, CDR2 SYGVKD. There are 15 residues in the CDR3. Trimming stripped 7 bases from V and 6 bases from J, with 19 bases between. CDR3 sequence: CAITAQQGPANEQFF. The CDR3 nucleotides are TGTGCCATCACCGCTCAACAGGGCCCCGCCAATGAGCAGTTCTTC.

The chain uses TRBV28 and TRBJ1-4; weak D call: TRBD1 (5 bases). Germline CDR1 is MDHEN and CDR2 is SYDVKM. The CDR3 is made up of 14 amino acids. V was shortened by 10 bases and J by 2 bases, with 14 bases between the two germline ends. The CDR3 DNA reads TGTGCCATCTTAGCAGGGTCGACTAATGAAAAACTGTTTTTT. Its protein is CAILAGSTNEKLFF.

This chain joins TRBV11-2 and TRBJ2-3; D possibly corresponds to TRBD1 (6 bases). Germline V CDR1 and CDR2: SGHAT, FQNNGV. Trimming removed 3 bases from V and 4 bases from J, with 14 bases in between. This CDR3 region has 15 residues. In DNA, the CDR3 is TGTGCCAGCAGCTTCCGACAGGACGCGGCAGATACGCAGTATTTT. Encoded protein: CASSFRQDAADTQYF.

The chain joins TRBV27 to TRBJ2-1, with 7 nucleotides matching TRBD1. Looked up from germline, CDR1 is MNHEY and CDR2 is SMNVEV (reference sequence). The CDR3 sequence is 15 residues long. With 3 bases clipped from V and 5 bases from J, the junction kept 7 bases outside the gene matches. DNA of the CDR3: TGTGCCAGCAGTTTCGTAGGGGGCGGCCACAATGAGCAGTTCTTC. This gives the protein CASSFVGGGHNEQFF.

V usage is TRBV9 and J usage is TRBJ2-3, with 7 bases identical to TRBD2. After removal of 0 bases from V and 2 bases from J, the junction contained 3 bases not matched to a gene. The CDR3 is 15 amino acids. Germline values: CDR1 SGDLS, CDR2 YYNGEE. CDR3: CASSVAGDYTDTQYF. Here the CDR3 DNA reads TGTGCCAGCAGCGTAGCGGGGGACTACACAGATACGCAGTATTTT.